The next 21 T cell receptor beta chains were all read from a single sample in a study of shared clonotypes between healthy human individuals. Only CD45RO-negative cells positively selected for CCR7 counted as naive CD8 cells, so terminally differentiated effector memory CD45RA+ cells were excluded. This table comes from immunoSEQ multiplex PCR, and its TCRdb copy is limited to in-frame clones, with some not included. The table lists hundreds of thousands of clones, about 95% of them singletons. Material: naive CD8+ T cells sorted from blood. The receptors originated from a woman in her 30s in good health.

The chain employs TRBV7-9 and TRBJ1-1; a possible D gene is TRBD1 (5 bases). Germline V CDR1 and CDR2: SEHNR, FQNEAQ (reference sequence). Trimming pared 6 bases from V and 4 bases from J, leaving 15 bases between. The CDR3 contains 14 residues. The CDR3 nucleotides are TGTGCCAGCAGGTCAGGGTCGGGCGGCACTGAAGCTTTCTTT. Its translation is CASRSGSGGTEAFF.

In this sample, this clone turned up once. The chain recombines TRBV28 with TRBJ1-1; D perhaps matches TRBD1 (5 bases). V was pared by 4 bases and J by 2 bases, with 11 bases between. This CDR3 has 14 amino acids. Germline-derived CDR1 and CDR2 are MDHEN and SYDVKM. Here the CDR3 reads CASSWGESNTEAFF. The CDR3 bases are TGTGCCAGCAGTTGGGGGGAGAGTAACACTGAAGCTTTCTTT.

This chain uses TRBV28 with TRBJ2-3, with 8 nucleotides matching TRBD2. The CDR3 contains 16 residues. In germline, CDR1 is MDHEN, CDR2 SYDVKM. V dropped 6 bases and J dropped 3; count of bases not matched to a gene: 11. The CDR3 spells CASSWRAGVWTDTQYF. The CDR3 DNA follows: TGTGCCAGCAGCTGGAGAGCGGGAGTGTGGACAGATACGCAGTATTTT.

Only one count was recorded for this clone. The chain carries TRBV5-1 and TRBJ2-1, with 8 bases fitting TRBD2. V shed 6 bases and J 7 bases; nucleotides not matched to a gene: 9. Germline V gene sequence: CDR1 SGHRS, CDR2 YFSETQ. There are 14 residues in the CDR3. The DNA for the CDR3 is TGCGCCAGCACTTTGTCGGGAGGGCCAAATGAGCAGTTCTTC. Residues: CASTLSGGPNEQFF.

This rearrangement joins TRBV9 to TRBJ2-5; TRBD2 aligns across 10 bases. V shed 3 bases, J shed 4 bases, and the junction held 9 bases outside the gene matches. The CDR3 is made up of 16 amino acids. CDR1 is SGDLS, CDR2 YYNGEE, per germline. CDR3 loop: CASSAEREGLGETQYF. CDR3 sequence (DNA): TGTGCCAGCAGCGCCGAGCGGGAGGGCCTTGGAGAGACCCAGTACTTC.

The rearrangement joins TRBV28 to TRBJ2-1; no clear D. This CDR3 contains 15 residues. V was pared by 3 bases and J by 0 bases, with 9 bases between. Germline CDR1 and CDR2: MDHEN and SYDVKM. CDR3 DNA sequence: TGTGCCAGCAGTTTTTGGGCGAGCTCCTACAATGAGCAGTTCTTC. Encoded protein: CASSFWASSYNEQFF.

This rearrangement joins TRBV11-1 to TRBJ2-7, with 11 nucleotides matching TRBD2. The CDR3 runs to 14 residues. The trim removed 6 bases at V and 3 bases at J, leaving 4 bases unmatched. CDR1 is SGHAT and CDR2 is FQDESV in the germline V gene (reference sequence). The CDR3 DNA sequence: TGTGCCAGCAGGGGACTAGCGGATAACTACGAGCAGTACTTC. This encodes CASRGLADNYEQYF.

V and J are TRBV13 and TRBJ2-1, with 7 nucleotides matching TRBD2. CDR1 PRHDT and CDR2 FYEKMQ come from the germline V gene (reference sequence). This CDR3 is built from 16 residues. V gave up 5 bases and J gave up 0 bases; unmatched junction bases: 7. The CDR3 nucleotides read TGTGCCAGCAGCGGTAGCGGGTCGGACTCCTACAATGAGCAGTTCTTC. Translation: CASSGSGSDSYNEQFF. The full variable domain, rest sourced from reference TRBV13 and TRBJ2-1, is AAGVIQSPRHLIKEKRETATLKCYPIPRHDTVYWYQQGPGQDPQFLISFYEKMQSDKGSIPDRFSAQQFSDYHSELNMSSLELGDSALYFCASSGSGSDSYNEQFFGPGTRLTVL.

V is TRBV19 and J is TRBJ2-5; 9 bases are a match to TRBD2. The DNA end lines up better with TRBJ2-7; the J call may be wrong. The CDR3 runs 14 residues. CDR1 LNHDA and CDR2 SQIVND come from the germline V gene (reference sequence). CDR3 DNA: TGTGCCAGTAGTGAGCGGGAGGACGCGTACGAGCAGTACTTC. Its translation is CASSEREDAYEQYF.

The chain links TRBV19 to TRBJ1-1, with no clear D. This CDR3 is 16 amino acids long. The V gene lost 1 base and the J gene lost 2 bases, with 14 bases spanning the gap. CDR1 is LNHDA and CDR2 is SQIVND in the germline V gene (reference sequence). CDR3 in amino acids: CASSIGTSNPNTEAFF. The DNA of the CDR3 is TGTGCCAGTAGTATAGGGACGTCAAACCCTAACACTGAAGCTTTCTTT.

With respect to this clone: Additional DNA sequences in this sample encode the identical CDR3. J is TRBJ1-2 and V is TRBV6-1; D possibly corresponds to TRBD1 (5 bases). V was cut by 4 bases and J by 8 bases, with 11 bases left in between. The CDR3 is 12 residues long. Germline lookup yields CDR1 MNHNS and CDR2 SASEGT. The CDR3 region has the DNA TGTGCCAGCAGTGGAAGGGGACGGGGCTACACCTTC. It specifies CASSGRGRGYTF.

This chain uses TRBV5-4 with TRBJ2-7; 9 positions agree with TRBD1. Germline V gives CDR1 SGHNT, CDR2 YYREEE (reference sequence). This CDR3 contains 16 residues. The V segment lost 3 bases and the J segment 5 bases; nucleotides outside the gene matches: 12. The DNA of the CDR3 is TGTGCCAGCAGCTCAACCGGGACAGGGAAAGCCCACGAGCAGTACTTC. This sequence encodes CASSSTGTGKAHEQYF.

The CDR3 nucleotides read TGTGCCGTACTTAGGTTTCCCGGGGAGCTGTTTTTT. Translation gives CAVLRFPGELFF. V usage is TRBV27 and J usage is TRBJ2-2; no definite D call. The length of the CDR3 is 12 residues. V gave up 11 bases and J gave up 6 bases, with 13 bases separating them. CDR1 and CDR2 from the germline V gene are MNHEY and SMNVEV (reference sequence).

CDR3 bases: TGTGCCAGCAGGCGGAGCGGGTGGGGCACAGATACGCAGTATTTT. It codes for CASRRSGWGTDTQYF. The chain combines TRBV2 with TRBJ2-3; a possible D gene is TRBD2 (6 bases). The CDR3 sequence is 15 residues long. Germline V lookup: CDR1 SNHLY, CDR2 FYNNEI. V was pared by 6 bases and J by 1 base, with 14 bases between.

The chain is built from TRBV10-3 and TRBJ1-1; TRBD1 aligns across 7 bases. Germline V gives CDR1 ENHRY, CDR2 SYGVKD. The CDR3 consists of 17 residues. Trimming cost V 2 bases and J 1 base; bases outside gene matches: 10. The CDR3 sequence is CAISENHWTGKNTEAFF. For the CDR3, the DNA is TGTGCCATCAGTGAGAACCACTGGACAGGCAAGAACACTGAAGCTTTCTTT.

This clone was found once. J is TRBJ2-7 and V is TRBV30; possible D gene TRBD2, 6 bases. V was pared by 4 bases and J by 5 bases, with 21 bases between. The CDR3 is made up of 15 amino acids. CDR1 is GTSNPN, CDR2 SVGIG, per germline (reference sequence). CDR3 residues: CAWTSGPGTGDEQYF. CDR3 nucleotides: TGTGCCTGGACCAGCGGGCCCGGGACGGGTGACGAGCAGTACTTC.

The DNA of the CDR3 is TGTGCCAGCAGCTTAGATGAGCTAGCGGGCTCCTACGAGCAGTACTTC. Protein product: CASSLDELAGSYEQYF. The V gene is TRBV11-2, the J gene TRBJ2-7; 8 nucleotides agree with TRBD2. Germline CDR1 is SGHAT and CDR2 is FQNNGV. With V trimmed by 0 bases and J by 0 bases, 4 bases remained unmatched. The length of the CDR3 is 16 residues. The variable domain in full, completed from reference TRBV11-2 and TRBJ2-7, reads EAGVAQSPRYKIIEKRQSVAFWCNPISGHATLYWYQQILGQGPKLLIQFQNNGVVDDSQLPKDRFSAERLKGVDSTLKIQPAKLEDSAVYLCASSLDELAGSYEQYFGPGTRLTVT.

For the CDR3, the DNA is TGTGCCAGCAGCTTTCCTAGCGGGAGAGTCTTCCATGAGCAGTTCTTC. This gives the protein CASSFPSGRVFHEQFF. J is TRBJ2-1 and V is TRBV11-2, with 10 bases aligning to TRBD2. This CDR3 spans 16 amino acids. Germline CDR1 SGHAT, CDR2 FQNNGV. The J segment lost 8 bases and the V segment lost 3 bases, leaving 10 bases of the junction unmatched.

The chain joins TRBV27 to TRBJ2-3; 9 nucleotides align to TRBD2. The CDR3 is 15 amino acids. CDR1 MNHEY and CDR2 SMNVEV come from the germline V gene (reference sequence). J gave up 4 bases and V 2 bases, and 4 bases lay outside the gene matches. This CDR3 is CASSLTLAGPDTQYF. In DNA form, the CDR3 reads TGTGCCAGCAGTTTAACCCTAGCGGGACCAGATACGCAGTATTTT.

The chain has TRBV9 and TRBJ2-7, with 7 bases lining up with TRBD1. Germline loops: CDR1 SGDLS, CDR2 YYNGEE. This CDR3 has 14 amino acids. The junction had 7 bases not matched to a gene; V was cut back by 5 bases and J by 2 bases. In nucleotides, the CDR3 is TGTGCCAGCAGTCTCGAGGGGACAGCCTACGAGCAGTACTTC. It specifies CASSLEGTAYEQYF.

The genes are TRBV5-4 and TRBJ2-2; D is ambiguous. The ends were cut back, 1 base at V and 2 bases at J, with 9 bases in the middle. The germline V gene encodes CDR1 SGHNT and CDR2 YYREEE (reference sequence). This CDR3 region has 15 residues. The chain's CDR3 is CASSLLPGNTGELFF. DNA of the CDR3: TGTGCCAGCAGCTTGTTGCCAGGAAACACCGGGGAGCTGTTTTTT. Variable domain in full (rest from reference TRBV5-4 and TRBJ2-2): ETGVTQSPTHLIKTRGQQVTLRCSSQSGHNTVSWYQQALGQGPQFIFQYYREEENGRGNFPPRFSGLQFPNYSSELNVNALELDDSALYLCASSLLPGNTGELFFGEGSRLTVL.